This is a list of T cell receptor beta chains from one sample in a study of blood T cell repertoires in COVID-19. Sequenced by immunoSEQ multiplex PCR; TCRdb stores in-frame clones only, minus some. The sample lists hundreds of thousands of clones; approximately 87% were seen once. Sequencing was carried out using peripheral blood. The receptors here all came from a woman in her seventies with active or convalescent COVID-19. Each CDR3 is given with its conserved first and last residue. The order of the fields is clone size, J gene, V gene, D gene, CDR3 DNA, CDR3 protein. D genes are given only for firm matches. The size field is filled for only some rows; it gives once, few, many or a size class.

clone_size: once
j_call: TRBJ1-5
v_call: TRBV11-2
d_call: TRBD1
cdr3_nt: TGTGCCAGCAGCCCCGGGACAGGGGCTCAGGCACAGAATTTTCAGCCCCAGCATTTT
cdr3_aa: CASSPGTGAQAQNFQPQHF

clone_size: .
j_call: TRBJ1-5
v_call: TRBV4-1
d_call: TRBD1
cdr3_nt: TGCGCCAGCAGCCAAGTCTCGAAGGGGGGACAGGGAAACAATCAGCCCCAGCATTTT
cdr3_aa: CASSQVSKGGQGNNQPQHF

clone_size: .
j_call: TRBJ1-4
v_call: TRBV5-8
d_call: .
cdr3_nt: TGTGCCAGCAGCTTCCGAGGGACAGAAAAACTGTTTTTT
cdr3_aa: CASSFRGTEKLFF

clone_size: once
j_call: TRBJ2-5
v_call: TRBV5-1
d_call: TRBD2
cdr3_nt: TGCGCCAGCAGGCCTAGCGGGCAGTACCAAGAGACCCAGTACTTC
cdr3_aa: CASRPSGQYQETQYF

clone_size: .
j_call: TRBJ2-1
v_call: TRBV2
d_call: .
cdr3_nt: TGTGCCAGCAGTGAGCGGGGCCCTGCCTACAATGAGCAGTTCTTC
cdr3_aa: CASSERGPAYNEQFF

clone_size: .
j_call: TRBJ2-3
v_call: TRBV9
d_call: .
cdr3_nt: TGTGCCAGCAGCGCCACCTTGACGTCCGGGGGTACGCAGTATTTT
cdr3_aa: CASSATLTSGGTQYF

clone_size: .
j_call: TRBJ2-3
v_call: TRBV7-3
d_call: .
cdr3_nt: TGTGCCAGCAGCTCCGGGGGACTAGATACGCAGTATTTT
cdr3_aa: CASSSGGLDTQYF

clone_size: .
j_call: TRBJ2-1
v_call: TRBV10-1
d_call: TRBD1
cdr3_nt: TGCGCCAGCAGGTACCGGGACAGGGGAATGGGCAATGAGCAGTTCTTC
cdr3_aa: CASRYRDRGMGNEQFF

clone_size: few
j_call: TRBJ1-1
v_call: TRBV6-5
d_call: .
cdr3_nt: TGTGCCAGCAGTTACGAGCCGGGGAGTTTGAACACTGAAGCTTTCTTT
cdr3_aa: CASSYEPGSLNTEAFF

clone_size: .
j_call: TRBJ2-5
v_call: TRBV6-1
d_call: TRBD2
cdr3_nt: TGTGCCAGCAGTGAAGGGGGACTAGCGGGGACACAAGAGACCCAGTACTTC
cdr3_aa: CASSEGGLAGTQETQYF

clone_size: .
j_call: TRBJ2-7
v_call: TRBV11-2
d_call: TRBD2
cdr3_nt: TGTGCCAGCAGGCCACTAGCGGGGGATCAAAAAGAGCAGTACTTC
cdr3_aa: CASRPLAGDQKEQYF

clone_size: .
j_call: TRBJ2-7
v_call: TRBV12-3/TRBV12-4
d_call: .
cdr3_nt: TGTGCCAGCAGTTTTTACGAAGGGAGGGAGCAGTACTTC
cdr3_aa: CASSFYEGREQYF

clone_size: .
j_call: TRBJ2-2
v_call: TRBV7-2
d_call: TRBD2
cdr3_nt: TGTGCCAGCAGCTTCGGGACTAATTACGGGGAGCTGTTTTTT
cdr3_aa: CASSFGTNYGELFF

clone_size: few
j_call: TRBJ1-1
v_call: TRBV11-2
d_call: .
cdr3_nt: TGTGCCAGCAGACGGGTCTCAGGGTTTAGAACTGAAGCTTTCTTT
cdr3_aa: CASRRVSGFRTEAFF

clone_size: .
j_call: TRBJ2-5
v_call: TRBV7-2
d_call: TRBD2
cdr3_nt: TGTGCCAGCAGTAGGTTAGCGGGGGGAGGAGAGACCCAGTACTTC
cdr3_aa: CASSRLAGGGETQYF

clone_size: .
j_call: TRBJ2-1
v_call: TRBV14
d_call: .
cdr3_nt: TGTGCCAGCAGCCAATCAGGGTACAATGAGCAGTTCTTC
cdr3_aa: CASSQSGYNEQFF

clone_size: .
j_call: TRBJ1-4
v_call: TRBV18
d_call: .
cdr3_nt: TGTGCCAGCTCGGGAAACGGACAGTTTAATGAAAAACTGTTTTTT
cdr3_aa: CASSGNGQFNEKLFF

clone_size: .
j_call: TRBJ1-1
v_call: TRBV7-6
d_call: TRBD1
cdr3_nt: TGTGCCAGCAGCTTGCGGACAGGGAAAGTCACTGAAGCTTTCTTT
cdr3_aa: CASSLRTGKVTEAFF

clone_size: .
j_call: TRBJ1-6
v_call: TRBV30
d_call: .
cdr3_nt: TGTGCCTGGAGTGTTACGGGTTATCTCCACTTT
cdr3_aa: CAWSVTGYLHF

clone_size: .
j_call: TRBJ1-2
v_call: TRBV13
d_call: TRBD1
cdr3_nt: TGTGCCAGCAGCGCTGATCAGGGACAGGGGGATGGCTACACCTTC
cdr3_aa: CASSADQGQGDGYTF

clone_size: .
j_call: TRBJ2-5
v_call: TRBV5-1
d_call: TRBD2
cdr3_nt: TGCGCCACTCGGAGGGTAGCGGGAGCTGAGACCCAGTACTTC
cdr3_aa: CATRRVAGAETQYF

clone_size: .
j_call: TRBJ2-1
v_call: TRBV7-2
d_call: TRBD2
cdr3_nt: TGTGCCAGCAGCTTCGTCGGCGGGGGGGCCGCAAATGAGCAGTTCTTC
cdr3_aa: CASSFVGGGAANEQFF

clone_size: many
j_call: TRBJ1-1
v_call: TRBV4-1
d_call: .
cdr3_nt: TGCGCCAGCAGCCAAACCATCCTCAGGGGCCCGAACACTGAAGCTTTCTTT
cdr3_aa: CASSQTILRGPNTEAFF

clone_size: .
j_call: TRBJ2-1
v_call: TRBV7-2
d_call: TRBD1
cdr3_nt: TGTGCCAGCAATTCGGCGACAGGGTCGGGTGAGCAGTTCTTC
cdr3_aa: CASNSATGSGEQFF